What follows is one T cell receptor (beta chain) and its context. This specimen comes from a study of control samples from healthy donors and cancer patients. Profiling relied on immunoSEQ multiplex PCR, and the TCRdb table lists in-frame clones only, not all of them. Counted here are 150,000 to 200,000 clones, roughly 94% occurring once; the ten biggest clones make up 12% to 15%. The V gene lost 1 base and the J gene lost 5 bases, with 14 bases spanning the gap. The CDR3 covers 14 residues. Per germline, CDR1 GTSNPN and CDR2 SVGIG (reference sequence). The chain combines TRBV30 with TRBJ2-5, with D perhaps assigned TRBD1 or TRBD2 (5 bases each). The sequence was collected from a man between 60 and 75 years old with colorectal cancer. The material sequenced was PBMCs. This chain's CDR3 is CAWSAGTPRETQYF. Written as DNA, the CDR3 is TGTGCCTGGAGTGCTGGGACCCCCAGGGAGACCCAGTACTTC.